Here is one T cell receptor beta chain with its context. Antigen unknown. The source of the sample is a study of T cell responses to AZD1222 COVID-19 vaccine. Study-wide context: Second doses at about 4 or about 12 weeks were pooled. Study-wide findings and caveats: It was only after the peak T cell response that any repertoires were sampled. With dominance at 160-218 and 743-854, vaccine-associated CD4 TCRs spanned spike. Most donors were white British and more were female, and clonal diversity was possibly underestimated.

The CDR3 extends over 16 amino acids. CDR1 is SGHDT and CDR2 is YYEEEE in the germline V gene. J gave up 2 bases and V 4 bases, and 5 bases lay outside the gene matches. Repertoires were generated with immunoSEQ multiplex PCR, while TCRdb's copy carries only in-frame clones and drops some. The sample has 120,000 or so clones, 75% to 90% seen once. The origin of this receptor is an adult in good health. The sequencing used peripheral blood, collected on day 0 of AZD1222 vaccination. The rearrangement links TRBV5-6 to TRBJ2-1; 11 nucleotides agree with TRBD2. The CDR3 nucleotides read TGTGCCAGCAGCCCTGGGACTAGCGGTCCCTACAATGAGCAGTTCTTC. Translated: CASSPGTSGPYNEQFF.